These T cell receptor beta chains were read from a single sample in a study of cytomegalovirus exposure and HLA in healthy donors. Data came from immunoSEQ multiplex PCR; TCRdb stores just in-frame clones and leaves some out. The sample totals roughly 140,000 clones. Sequencing input: PBMCs. These receptors originate from a male donor in good health and CMV-seronegative. The CDR3 runs from the conserved cysteine through the conserved F or W. A D gene is named only where the DNA matches it firmly.

V gene,D gene,J gene,CDR3 DNA,CDR3 protein
TRBV7-6,TRBD1,TRBJ1-2,TGTGCCAGCAGCTCCCAGGGGGTAGAGGGCTACACCTTC,CASSSQGVEGYTF
TRBV5-5,TRBD1,TRBJ1-5,TGTGCCAGCAGCTCCGGGACAGGCAGCAATCAGCCCCAGCATTTT,CASSSGTGSNQPQHF
TRBV7-6,TRBD2,TRBJ2-1,TGTGCCAGCAGCATAACTAGCGGGGGGTACAATGAGCAGTTCTTC,CASSITSGGYNEQFF
TRBV30,.,TRBJ2-5,TGTGCCTGGAGTGCACAAGAGACCCAGTACTTC,CAWSAQETQYF
TRBV18,.,TRBJ1-1,TGTGCCAGCTCACCACTGCGGGGCACTGAAGCTTTCTTT,CASSPLRGTEAFF
TRBV9,.,TRBJ2-1,TGTGCCAGCAGACTTGACGCGGGGATGTACAATGAGCAGTTCTTC,CASRLDAGMYNEQFF
TRBV28,.,TRBJ1-1,TGTGCCAGCCCCCCTGGAGGGGCCCGGGCGAACACTGAAGCTTTCTTT,CASPPGGARANTEAFF
TRBV14,.,TRBJ2-3,TGTGCCAGCAGCCGGAGGGTTACTAGCACAGATACGCAGTATTTT,CASSRRVTSTDTQYF
TRBV10-3,.,TRBJ2-6,TGTGCCATCAGTGAGTCTTTAGGGAGTGGGGCCAACGTCCTGACTTTC,CAISESLGSGANVLTF
TRBV5-6,TRBD1,TRBJ2-3,TGTGCCAGCAGCTTTAGAGAGGGGGCCACAGATACGCAGTATTTT,CASSFREGATDTQYF
TRBV30,.,TRBJ1-1,TGTGCCTGGAGTCTGGGGCCTGAAGCTTTCTTT,CAWSLGPEAFF
TRBV29-1,.,TRBJ1-4,TGCAGCGCTAAGGCGGGTGGAGAAAAACTGTTTTTT,CSAKAGGEKLFF
TRBV6-5,.,TRBJ2-7,TGTGCCAGCAGCTCTAAACCCTACGAGCAGTACTTC,CASSSKPYEQYF
TRBV6-6,.,TRBJ2-7,TGTGCCAGCAGTCGAACAGTGAGCTACGAGCAGTACTTC,CASSRTVSYEQYF
TRBV19,TRBD1,TRBJ1-2,TGTGCCAGTACTGAGGGGCAGGGACAGAACTATGGCTACACCTTC,CASTEGQGQNYGYTF
TRBV19,TRBD1,TRBJ1-2,TGTGCCAGTAGCTCTGACAGGGTCCGGGGCTACACCTTC,CASSSDRVRGYTF
TRBV19,.,TRBJ1-2,TGTGCCAGTAGTATAGTCCCAGGGGCGGATGGCTACACCTTC,CASSIVPGADGYTF
TRBV6-5,.,TRBJ2-7,TGTGCCAGCAGTGACAAACCCTACGAGCAGTACTTC,CASSDKPYEQYF
TRBV30,.,TRBJ1-1,TGTGCCTGGACCCCGCGGTTTGATGCTTTCTTT,CAWTPRFDAFF
TRBV15,.,TRBJ2-7,TGTGCCACCAGCTCCCAGGGGACCTACGAGCAGTACTTC,CATSSQGTYEQYF
TRBV5-1,TRBD2,TRBJ2-3,TGCGCCAGCAGCTTGGAGGGGAGGGACTACACAGATACGCAGTATTTT,CASSLEGRDYTDTQYF
TRBV7-3,.,TRBJ1-6,TGTGCCAGCAGCTTAGTCGGGAACCATTCACCCCTCCACTTT,CASSLVGNHSPLHF
TRBV27,.,TRBJ2-7,TGTGCCAGCAGTTTACAGGGTTACGAGCAGTACTTC,CASSLQGYEQYF
TRBV2,.,TRBJ2-3,TGTGCCAGCAGTATCCTCACAGATACGCAGTATTTT,CASSILTDTQYF
TRBV5-6,.,TRBJ1-1,TGTGCCAGCAGCTTGGTTGCGGGAACTGAAGCTTTCTTT,CASSLVAGTEAFF
TRBV7-2,.,TRBJ1-2,TGTGCCAGCAGCTTACCCAGGATCGACCGCCATGGCTACACCTTC,CASSLPRIDRHGYTF
TRBV19,.,TRBJ1-5,TGTGCCAGTGAAAAGGGAGGTCAGCCCCAGCATTTT,CASEKGGQPQHF
TRBV7-6,.,TRBJ2-7,TGTGCCAGCAGCTTCCGTGAGGGGGTCGGGACCTACGAGCAGTACTTC,CASSFREGVGTYEQYF
TRBV9,TRBD1,TRBJ2-6,TGTGCCAGCAGCGCTGGACAGGGAATACTCTCTGGGGCCAACGTCCTGACTTTC,CASSAGQGILSGANVLTF
TRBV7-9,TRBD1,TRBJ1-6,TGTGCCAGCAGCTCTCCCCGGGACAGTGATCGACCCCTCCACTTT,CASSSPRDSDRPLHF
TRBV2,.,TRBJ2-7,TGTGCCAGCACCGTGGACAGTTCCTCCTACGAGCAGTACTTC,CASTVDSSSYEQYF
TRBV27,.,TRBJ2-7,TGTGCCAGCAGTTTATTGGGCCCTGACTACGAGCAGTACTTC,CASSLLGPDYEQYF
TRBV9,.,TRBJ1-2,TGTGCCAGCAGCCCCCCGGACAGTCGGTTACGCTACACCTTC,CASSPPDSRLRYTF
TRBV28,TRBD2,TRBJ2-1,TGTGCCAGCAGTTTTATAGCGGGGGGATACAATGAGCAGTTCTTC,CASSFIAGGYNEQFF
TRBV29-1,TRBD1,TRBJ2-7,TGCAGCGCCCGATGGCCGGGACAGGGAAACGAGCAGTACTTC,CSARWPGQGNEQYF
TRBV7-9,.,TRBJ2-5,TGTGCCAGCCTGGCAGTCGGAGACTACGGAGAGACCCAGTACTTC,CASLAVGDYGETQYF
TRBV30,.,TRBJ1-1,TGTGCCTGTGTCTCGAGGAACACTGAAGCTTTCTTT,CACVSRNTEAFF
TRBV7-6,TRBD1,TRBJ2-7,TGTGCCAGCAGCTTAGGACAGGGGGCGTCGGGCGAGCAGTACTTC,CASSLGQGASGEQYF
TRBV25-1,TRBD1,TRBJ2-1,TGTGCCATCTACAGGGGCCCTTCGAGTGAGCAGTTCTTC,CAIYRGPSSEQFF
TRBV7-9,.,TRBJ2-7,TGTGCCAGCAGCACTATGGGGGGTGTTTCGTACGAGCAGTACTTC,CASSTMGGVSYEQYF
TRBV5-1,.,TRBJ2-1,TGCGCCAGCAGCTTGAACCCGCTGGGGCATGAGCAGTTCTTC,CASSLNPLGHEQFF
TRBV6-1,.,TRBJ2-5,TGTGCCAGCAGTCCCAAAGAGACCCAGTACTTC,CASSPKETQYF
TRBV15,TRBD1,TRBJ2-5,TGTGCCACCAGCAGAGATCTGGGACAGGGGGAGACCCAGTACTTC,CATSRDLGQGETQYF
TRBV20-1,.,TRBJ2-1,TGCAGTGCTAGAGCGTACAATGAGCAGTTCTTC,CSARAYNEQFF
TRBV30,.,TRBJ2-7,TGTGCCCAAGACCGAGTGGAGAGCTCCTACGAGCAGTACTTC,CAQDRVESSYEQYF
TRBV2,TRBD1,TRBJ1-4,TGTGCCAGCGAAGGACAGGGGGCGAGAGCTAATGAAAAACTGTTTTTT,CASEGQGARANEKLFF
TRBV27,.,TRBJ1-1,TGTGCCAGCGGCATAAATTACAGGGCTGAAGCTTTCTTT,CASGINYRAEAFF
TRBV7-9,TRBD1,TRBJ2-2,TGTGCCAGCAGCTTAGCGCCGGGACAGGGCCGCACCGGGGAGCTGTTTTTT,CASSLAPGQGRTGELFF